This TCR beta chain is from a study of T cells in Graves' hyperthyroidism and ophthalmopathy. This clonotype was counted at least ten times. The CDR3 regions of TCR beta were amplified from RNA transcripts. First-round RT-PCR targeting the TCR CDR3 was performed with the HTBI primer set. MiXCR, applied by TCRdb to the multiplex PCR reads, yields one record per CDR3 protein. The profile shows over 550,000 distinct CDR3 sequences, over 15% of them singletons. V was cut by 5 bases and J by 15 bases, with 16 bases left in between. The CDR3 length is 12 residues. Germline assignment: CDR1 KGHDR and CDR2 SFDVKD.

The V call is TRBV24-1, the J call TRBJ1-5, with D perhaps TRBD1 (5 bases). Sequences were obtained from blood. This sequence originates from a woman younger than 35 with Graves' hyperthyroidism. The CDR3 is CATSGSGTARHF. The CDR3 DNA sequence: TGTGCCACCAGTGGTTCCGGGACGGCTAGGCATTTT.